The 10 T cell receptor beta chains given below trace back to one sample, sequenced in a study of PD-L1 blockade in urothelial cancer. The time point here: peripheral blood 6 weeks after treatment start. This table comes from immunoSEQ multiplex PCR, and its TCRdb copy is limited to in-frame clones, with some not included. The sample has roughly 100,000 clones; roughly 83% are singletons. The specimen comprised PBMCs, sampled around atezolizumab (anti-PD-L1) treatment. Receptor source: a man aged 65 to 85 with urothelial cancer.

The chain has TRBV11-3 and TRBJ2-5; 12 bases map to TRBD2. The germline V gene encodes CDR1 SGHNT and CDR2 YENEEA. The V and J ends lost 5 bases and 4 bases, in that order; junction bases with no gene match: 14. There are 18 residues in the CDR3. CDR3 coding DNA: TGTGCCAGCAGCGGAGGACTAGCGGGACTCCTAAGGGGAGAGACCCAGTACTTC. Translated: CASSGGLAGLLRGETQYF.

J is TRBJ2-5 and V is TRBV2; TRBD2 might be the D (5 bases). The CDR3 covers 13 residues. V gave up 7 bases and J gave up 2 bases, with 11 bases separating them. Per germline, CDR1 SNHLY and CDR2 FYNNEI. This CDR3 is CASTEGQQETQYF. The CDR3 coding sequence is TGTGCCAGCACCGAGGGTCAGCAAGAGACCCAGTACTTC. Using reference TRBV2 and TRBJ2-5 for the parts outside the CDR3, the full variable domain is EPEVTQTPSHQVTQMGQEVILRCVPISNHLYFYWYRQILGQKVEFLVSFYNNEISEKSEIFDDQFSVERPDGSNFTLKIRSTKLEDSAMYFCASTEGQQETQYFGPGTRLLVL.

This sequence joins TRBV4-3 and TRBJ2-1, with TRBD2 matching 7 bases. Trimming took 0 bases from V and 0 from J; bases not matched to a gene: 14. Germline values: CDR1 LGHNA, CDR2 YSLEER. The CDR3 is 20 residues long. The DNA for the CDR3 is TGCGCCAGCAGCCAAGATCGACTAGCAGGCCCCCTAAGCTCCTACAATGAGCAGTTCTTC. Translating gives CASSQDRLAGPLSSYNEQFF.

There are a few counts of this clone. The chain employs TRBV5-4 and TRBJ2-5; possible D gene TRBD2, 6 bases. Germline V CDR1 and CDR2: SGHNT, YYREEE (reference sequence). The CDR3 length is 13 residues. V was clipped by 4 bases and J by 3 bases, with 10 bases between them. The CDR3 loop is CASSQLAEETQYF. The CDR3 DNA is TGTGCCAGCAGCCAACTAGCTGAAGAGACCCAGTACTTC.

The chain has TRBV30 and TRBJ2-7; 10 nucleotides match TRBD2. V dropped 2 bases and J dropped 7; count of bases not matched to a gene: 8. The CDR3 contains 14 residues. CDR1 is GTSNPN and CDR2 is SVGIG in the germline V gene (reference sequence). CDR3 residues: CAWSPKREGGEQYF. CDR3 sequence (DNA): TGTGCCTGGAGTCCAAAGCGGGAGGGCGGGGAGCAGTACTTC.

The CDR3 coding sequence is TGTGCCAGCAGAAACCAGGGTTCTGGAAACACCATATATTTT. Its protein is CASRNQGSGNTIYF. The rearrangement links TRBV13 to TRBJ1-3; tentative D call: TRBD1 (5 bases). The germline V gene has CDR1 PRHDT and CDR2 FYEKMQ (reference sequence). Trimming stripped 6 bases from V and 1 base from J, with 10 bases between. The CDR3 covers 14 residues.

The gene calls are TRBV6-5 and TRBJ2-2, with D perhaps TRBD2 (6 bases). The germline gives CDR1 MNHEY, CDR2 SVGAGI. The ends were cut back, 6 bases at V and 7 bases at J, with 12 bases in the middle. This CDR3 spans 13 amino acids. The CDR3 region is CASRGGNVGELFF. CDR3 DNA sequence: TGTGCCAGCAGGGGGGGTAACGTCGGGGAGCTGTTTTTT.

V and J are TRBV10-3 and TRBJ1-2, with D possibly being TRBD1 (6 bases). Trimming left V 11 bases short and J 4 bases short, with 14 bases between. This CDR3 has 12 residues. The germline V gene encodes CDR1 ENHRY and CDR2 SYGVKD. The CDR3 here is CASQGLGYGYTF. The CDR3 bases are TGTGCCTCCCAGGGGTTGGGCTATGGCTACACCTTC.

This clone was counted once. The chain recombines TRBV11-3 with TRBJ1-1; D not resolved. The V gene's germline CDR1 is SGHNT and CDR2 YENEEA. Trimming took off 5 bases at V and 0 bases at J, with 16 bases between the two ends. The CDR3 extends over 16 amino acids. The CDR3 DNA is TGTGCCAGCAGCCAAGGGCTAGGGAGAATGAACACTGAAGCTTTCTTT. It codes for CASSQGLGRMNTEAFF.

The chain recombines TRBV7-2 with TRBJ1-1; D is ambiguous. Per the germline V gene, CDR1 is SGHTA and CDR2 is FQGNSA. Deletions cut 5 bases from V and 1 base from J, with 8 bases between. This CDR3 is built from 13 residues. The CDR3 bases are TGTGCCAGCAGCCGAGTATGGAACACTGAAGCTTTCTTT. This sequence encodes CASSRVWNTEAFF. The full variable domain, in which reference TRBV7-2 and TRBJ1-1 provide the parts outside the CDR3, is GAGVSQSPSNKVTEKGKDVELRCDPISGHTALYWYRQSLGQGLEFLIYFQGNSAPDKSGLPSDRFSAERTGGSVSTLTIQRTQQEDSAVYLCASSRVWNTEAFFGQGTRLTVV.